This TCR beta chain originates from a study of blood T cell repertoires in COVID-19. Looking at the study overall: Samples of COVID-19 (acute and convalescent) were obtained from the United States, Italy and Spain.

Participants were aged about 18 to 100 years from around 26 US areas. A PCR-confirmed or clinician-diagnosed COVID-19 case had contacted exposed participants within 2 weeks of entry. TCRdb keeps only in-frame clones here, not all; method: immunoSEQ multiplex PCR. The profile covers about 250,000 clones, with 83% appearing a single time and 3% to 4% taken by the ten largest. Germline loops: CDR1 MNHEY, CDR2 SMNVEV (reference sequence). The CDR3 length is 14 residues. V lost 1 base, J lost 3 bases, and 9 bases lay in between. The chain combines TRBV27 with TRBJ1-1; a possible D gene is TRBD1 (6 bases). Material for sequencing was PBMCs or T cells enriched from blood (not recorded which). The clonotype was recovered from a woman aged 40 to 49 who had been exposed to COVID-19. The CDR3 nucleotides read TGTGCCAGCAGTTTATTGGGGGCTTACACTGAAGCTTTCTTT. Translated: CASSLLGAYTEAFF.